Presented here are 27 T cell receptor beta chains from one specimen sequenced in a study of early T cells in non-severe SARS-CoV-2 infection. TCRdb reprocessed the 5' RACE reads via MiXCR and lists one record per CDR3 protein. The data hold approximately 56,000 distinct CDR3 sequences, with approximately 10% observed a single time. The source material was whole blood. These receptors were collected from an adult who was a healthcare worker with PCR-confirmed SARS-CoV-2 infection or an uninfected control (not recorded which).

The V call is TRBV5-1, the J call TRBJ1-2; possible D gene TRBD1, 6 bases. Trimming removed 0 bases at V and 5 bases at J, with 14 bases between. The germline V gene has CDR1 SGHRS and CDR2 YFSETQ. The CDR3 consists of 15 residues. Here the CDR3 DNA reads TGCGCCAGCAGCTTGGGGCAGGGGTTATATTATGGCTACACCTTC. Its translation is CASSLGQGLYYGYTF.

Ten or more counts support this clonotype. The CDR3 sequence: CASSQGWENYGYTF. CDR3 bases: TGTGCCAGCAGCCAGGGGTGGGAGAACTATGGCTACACCTTC. V gene TRBV7-9 combines with J gene TRBJ1-2; maybe TRBD1 (6 bases). Trimming removed 5 bases at V and 2 bases at J, with 12 bases between. This CDR3 comprises 14 residues. Looked up from germline, CDR1 is SEHNR and CDR2 is FQNEAQ (reference sequence).

This clonotype came up many times. The genes are TRBV2 and TRBJ2-2; D possibly uses TRBD1 or TRBD2 (5 bases each). Trimming removed 5 bases at V and 4 bases at J, with 14 bases between. The CDR3 is 15 residues long. The germline CDR1 and CDR2 sequences are SNHLY and FYNNEI. CDR3 protein: CASSRGDSGTGELFF. CDR3 in DNA: TGTGCCAGCAGTCGAGGGGATTCGGGCACCGGGGAGCTGTTTTTT. The full variable domain, in which reference TRBV2 and TRBJ2-2 provide the parts outside the CDR3, is EPEVTQTPSHQVTQMGQEVILRCVPISNHLYFYWYRQILGQKVEFLVSFYNNEISEKSEIFDDQFSVERPDGSNFTLKIRSTKLEDSAMYFCASSRGDSGTGELFFGEGSRLTVL.

The chain couples TRBV18 to TRBJ2-5; the match to TRBD2 covers 11 bases. Unmatched junction bases numbered 6, after V lost 4 bases and J lost 2 bases. Germline values: CDR1 KGHSH, CDR2 LQKENI. The CDR3 is 16 amino acids. CDR3 protein: CASSRETSGVQETQYF. CDR3 DNA sequence: TGTGCCAGCTCACGAGAGACTAGCGGGGTTCAAGAGACCCAGTACTTC.

In its sample, this clonotype was seen a few times. The J gene is TRBJ2-1, the V gene TRBV11-2; no definite D call. Germline-derived CDR1 and CDR2 are SGHAT and FQNNGV. V shed 4 bases and J shed 0 bases, with 4 bases lying between them. CDR3 length: 13 amino acids. CDR3 loop: CASSSSSYNEQFF. In nucleotides, the CDR3 is TGTGCCAGCAGCTCTTCCTCCTACAATGAGCAGTTCTTC.

This clonotype has a count of ten or more. This chain uses TRBV10-3 with TRBJ2-3; perhaps TRBD1 as D (6 bases). The V gene's germline CDR1 is ENHRY and CDR2 SYGVKD. V lost 6 bases to trimming and J lost 1 base, with 14 bases between them. This CDR3 has 15 residues. The CDR3 DNA reads as TGTGCCATCAGGGGAACAGGGATCGGCACAGATACGCAGTATTTT. The encoded protein is CAIRGTGIGTDTQYF.

On this clonotype: Being one base from a much bigger clone, this may be a read error. The chain uses TRBV6-5 and TRBJ2-2; TRBD2 matches at 11 bases. Trimming took 8 bases from V and 1 from J; bases not matched to a gene: 9. This CDR3 has 17 residues. From germline, CDR1 is MNHEY and CDR2 SVGAGI. CDR3 in DNA: TGTGCCAGCGGTTCGGGACTAGCGGCATGGAACACCGGGGAGCTGTTTTTT. Its protein product is CASGSGLAAWNTGELFF.

The rearrangement joins TRBV27 to TRBJ2-5, with 8 bases that match TRBD1. The CDR3 extends over 14 amino acids. The V segment lost 4 bases and the J segment 5 bases; nucleotides outside the gene matches: 6. CDR1 is MNHEY and CDR2 is SMNVEV in the germline V gene (reference sequence). DNA for the CDR3: TGTGCCAGCAGTTACAGGGGGTTTTCGGAGACCCAGTACTTC. Amino acid sequence: CASSYRGFSETQYF.

This clonotype was observed at least ten times. The rearrangement links TRBV5-1 to TRBJ1-1; 10 bases agree with TRBD1. The ends lost 0 bases at V and 7 bases at J; junction bases unmatched: 3. Looked up from germline, CDR1 is SGHRS and CDR2 is YFSETQ. The CDR3 contains 14 residues. CDR3 nucleotides: TGCGCCAGCAGCTTGGGGGACAGGGGAGATGAAGCTTTCTTT. Protein product: CASSLGDRGDEAFF.

This clonotype has ten or more counts. This rearrangement joins TRBV9 to TRBJ2-5; possibly TRBD1 for D (5 bases). Germline V lookup: CDR1 SGDLS, CDR2 YYNGEE. The CDR3 consists of 13 residues. V lost 0 bases, J lost 3 bases, and 6 bases lay in between. The CDR3, as DNA: TGTGCCAGCAGCGTAGCCAGGGAAGAGACCCAGTACTTC. It encodes CASSVAREETQYF.

This clonotype showed up many times. This chain's CDR3 is CSASFGLAGYETQYF. CDR3 DNA sequence: TGCAGTGCTAGTTTTGGACTAGCGGGATACGAGACCCAGTACTTC. The gene calls are TRBV20-1 and TRBJ2-5; 12 bases map to TRBD2. There are 15 residues in the CDR3. CDR1 is DFQATT, CDR2 SNEGSKA, per germline (reference sequence). The junction had 7 bases not matched to a gene; V was cut back by 3 bases and J by 5 bases.

Many counts were recorded for this clonotype. J is TRBJ2-5 and V is TRBV20-1; D gene ambiguous. The V end lost 3 bases, the J end lost 5 bases, and 7 bases lay between the germline ends. The CDR3 runs to 11 residues. Per the germline V gene, CDR1 is DFQATT and CDR2 is SNEGSKA (reference sequence). The CDR3 reads CSAREKETQYF. The CDR3 DNA is TGCAGTGCTAGGGAGAAGGAGACCCAGTACTTC.

This chain uses TRBV7-3 with TRBJ2-1, with D maybe TRBD2 (5 bases). The V gene's germline CDR1 is SGHTA and CDR2 FQGTGA. Trimming shortened V by 2 bases and J by 1 base, and 12 bases separated the two germline ends. The CDR3 contains 16 residues. The CDR3 DNA is TGTGCCAGCAGCTTATCAGCGGATGAGTCCTACAATGAGCAGTTCTTC. Residues: CASSLSADESYNEQFF.

This clonotype occurred a few times. The chain combines TRBV18 with TRBJ2-1, with TRBD2 as a possible D gene (6 bases). CDR1 KGHSH and CDR2 LQKENI come from the germline V gene. The CDR3 covers 17 residues. V gave up 0 bases and J gave up 7 bases, with 19 bases separating them. The CDR3 protein is CASSPPPERAGSNEQFF. In nucleotides, the CDR3 is TGTGCCAGCTCACCACCCCCGGAGAGAGCCGGGAGTAATGAGCAGTTCTTC.

This clonotype was seen more than once but under ten times. The chain couples TRBV28 to TRBJ2-1; 8 bases fit TRBD2. CDR1 is MDHEN and CDR2 is SYDVKM in the germline V gene. The J segment lost 1 base and the V segment lost 4 bases, leaving 3 bases of the junction unmatched. The CDR3 loop spans 15 amino acids. The CDR3 DNA is TGTGCCAGCAGTTCTAGCGGGTGGTCCTACAATGAGCAGTTCTTC. It codes for CASSSSGWSYNEQFF.

This clonotype was counted ten times or more. This sequence joins TRBV30 and TRBJ1-2; D may be TRBD1 (6 bases). With 5 bases removed from V and 0 bases from J, the gap between germline ends came to 19 bases. The CDR3 extends over 16 amino acids. The germline CDR1 and CDR2 sequences are GTSNPN and SVGIG (reference sequence). The CDR3 spells CAWSETGLIANYGYTF. For the CDR3, the DNA is TGTGCCTGGTCGGAGACAGGCCTTATAGCTAACTATGGCTACACCTTC.

This clonotype was counted at least ten times. The V call is TRBV27, the J call TRBJ2-2; 12 bases line up with TRBD1. This CDR3 has 18 residues. CDR1 is MNHEY and CDR2 is SMNVEV in the germline V gene (reference sequence). With V trimmed by 5 bases and J by 4 bases, 11 bases remained unmatched. In DNA form, the CDR3 reads TGTGCCAGCAGTCCCTGGGGGACAGGGGGCGTTGGCACCGGGGAGCTGTTTTTT. It encodes CASSPWGTGGVGTGELFF.

This clonotype occurred many times. The genes are TRBV12-3 or TRBV12-4 and TRBJ1-4, with 8 bases aligning to TRBD1. This CDR3 is built from 14 residues. J gave up 8 bases and V 5 bases, and 7 bases lay outside the gene matches. CDR3 nucleotide sequence: TGTGCCAGCAGTCTCAGGGGGCCGGGGGAAAAACTGTTTTTT. Its protein is CASSLRGPGEKLFF.

This clonotype was observed a handful of times. J is TRBJ1-1 and V is TRBV4-2; the D gene is possibly TRBD1 (5 bases). Trimming shortened V by 0 bases and J by 1 base, and 18 bases separated the two germline ends. The CDR3 length is 18 residues. The germline V gene encodes CDR1 LGHNA and CDR2 YNFKEQ. The CDR3 spells CASSQESRAGPANTEAFF. The DNA of the CDR3 is TGTGCCAGCAGCCAAGAAAGTAGGGCAGGGCCCGCGAACACTGAAGCTTTCTTT.

This clonotype was seen ten or more times. The chain employs TRBV12-3 or TRBV12-4 and TRBJ2-5, with D possibly matching TRBD2 (5 bases). V gave up 1 base and J gave up 5 bases, with 11 bases separating them. This CDR3 is built from 14 residues. The CDR3 loop reads CASSLGSGVETQYF. The CDR3 nucleotides read TGTGCCAGCAGTTTAGGTTCCGGGGTGGAGACCCAGTACTTC.

In its sample, this clonotype ranks as medium-sized. The chain links TRBV27 to TRBJ2-3; D gene uncertain. This CDR3 contains 15 residues. V gave up 3 bases and J gave up 0 bases, with 10 bases separating them. In germline, CDR1 is MNHEY, CDR2 SMNVEV (reference sequence). In DNA, the CDR3 is TGTGCCAGCAGTTTCGTGTCCCCAAGCACAGATACGCAGTATTTT. It encodes CASSFVSPSTDTQYF.

There are many counts of this clonotype. The gene calls are TRBV4-2 and TRBJ2-1; D gene ambiguous. The length of the CDR3 is 15 residues. Per the germline V gene, CDR1 is LGHNA and CDR2 is YNFKEQ. Trimming removed 3 bases at V and 0 bases at J, with 9 bases between. CDR3 in amino acids: CASSQGTGSYNEQFF. In DNA, the CDR3 is TGTGCCAGCAGCCAGGGAACTGGCTCCTACAATGAGCAGTTCTTC.

The chain carries TRBV7-2 and TRBJ2-1, with 10 positions matching TRBD2. The CDR3 has 15 amino acids. In germline, CDR1 is SGHTA, CDR2 FQGNSA. V was pared by 2 bases and J by 7 bases, with 5 bases of the junction left unmatched. DNA for the CDR3: TGTGCCAGCAGCTTATATCCTAGCGGGGGTAATGAGCAGTTCTTC. This sequence encodes CASSLYPSGGNEQFF.

Ten or more counts support this clonotype. CDR3 in DNA: TGTGCCAGCAGCATACGAAGGGAGGAGACCCAGTACTTC. Translating it yields CASSIRREETQYF. V gene TRBV7-2 combines with J gene TRBJ2-5; D may be TRBD2 (5 bases). The CDR3 runs to 13 residues. CDR1 and CDR2 (germline): SGHTA, FQGNSA. V lost 5 bases and J lost 5, with 12 bases in between.

The sample holds many counts of this clonotype. V gene TRBV11-1 combines with J gene TRBJ2-7; 7 bases match TRBD1. The germline CDR1 and CDR2 sequences are SGHAT and FQDESV (reference sequence). The length of the CDR3 is 12 residues. The V gene end was trimmed by 4 bases and the J gene end by 4 bases; junction bases not matched to a gene: 1. The CDR3 DNA is TGTGCCAGCAGCTCGACAGGGTACGAGCAGTACTTC. Translation gives CASSSTGYEQYF.

V is TRBV11-3 and J is TRBJ2-2; 12 bases match TRBD1. The CDR3 totals 16 residues. Germline CDR1 reads SGHNT; CDR2 reads YENEEA. The J segment lost 7 bases and the V segment lost 5 bases, leaving 8 bases of the junction unmatched. CDR3 protein: CASSRLGTGGVGELFF. CDR3 bases: TGTGCCAGCAGCCGCCTTGGGACAGGGGGCGTCGGGGAGCTGTTTTTT.

This clonotype was recorded many times. The chain carries TRBV20-1 and TRBJ2-7, with a possible D match to TRBD2 (6 bases). V lost 5 bases to trimming and J lost 2 bases, with 13 bases between them. This CDR3 spans 13 amino acids. CDR1 and CDR2 (germline): DFQATT, SNEGSKA (reference sequence). The CDR3 DNA follows: TGCAGTGCTGCCCCGGTAGCGGCCTACGAGCAGTACTTC. Translation: CSAAPVAAYEQYF.